The following is a TCR beta chain sequence with its context. The data were obtained in a study of blood T cell repertoires in COVID-19. Across the whole study: T cells, B-cell-depleted T cells, or PBMCs supplied cDNA or gDNA.

After removal of 6 bases from V and 7 bases from J, the junction contained 12 bases not matched to a gene. The germline gives CDR1 SGHRS, CDR2 YFSETQ. The CDR3 is 17 residues long. Original processing methods: From reference gene primer amplification, estimates of nucleated cell counts were derived. Profiling relied on immunoSEQ multiplex PCR, and the TCRdb table lists in-frame clones only, not all of them. Clonal size and the V and J genes are those of that table, whereas D and trimming came from the DNA. The sample has about 280,000 clones; around four fifths are singletons. This clonotype was sampled from a woman aged 45-60 years who had recovered from COVID-19. This sequence joins TRBV5-1 and TRBJ2-3, with 15 bases aligning to TRBD2. The sample consisted of peripheral blood. Written as DNA, the CDR3 is TGCGCCAGCACCGGGACTAGCGGGGGGCTCCGGTCTAATACGCAGTATTTT. This codes for CASTGTSGGLRSNTQYF.